Listed here are 12 T cell receptor beta chains from one sample, sequenced in a study of T cell responses to AZD1222 COVID-19 vaccine. This table comes from immunoSEQ multiplex PCR, and its TCRdb copy is limited to in-frame clones, with some not included. The sample lists some 110,000 clones, more than 70% occurring once. The sequences come from peripheral blood, collected 28 days after the second AZD1222 dose. The receptors were sampled from an adult who received the AZD1222 COVID-19 vaccine.

The chain links TRBV30 to TRBJ1-1, with a possible D match to TRBD1 (5 bases). The CDR3 spans 13 residues. V dropped 3 bases and J dropped 1 base, with 9 bases sitting between them. The V gene's germline CDR1 is GTSNPN and CDR2 SVGIG (reference sequence). CDR3 nucleotide sequence: TGTGCCTGGAGGGACACAGGGAACACTGAAGCTTTCTTT. Amino acids: CAWRDTGNTEAFF. The full variable domain, its missing parts supplied by reference TRBV30 and TRBJ1-1, is SQTIHQWPATLVQPVGSPLSLECTVEGTSNPNLYWYRQAAGRGLQLLFYSVGIGQISSEVPQNLSASRPQDRQFILSSKKLLLSDSGFYLCAWRDTGNTEAFFGQGTRLTVV.

The chain couples TRBV25-1 to TRBJ1-2, with D possibly TRBD1 on 5 matching bases. Germline loops: CDR1 MGHDK, CDR2 SYGVNS. Deletions cut 3 bases from V and 6 bases from J, with 11 bases between. The CDR3 covers 13 residues. The CDR3 region is CASSEFQGNGYTF. As DNA, the CDR3 is TGTGCCAGCAGTGAGTTTCAGGGTAATGGCTACACCTTC.

The J gene is TRBJ1-2, the V gene TRBV28; D uncertain. This CDR3 is 13 amino acids long. The germline V gene encodes CDR1 MDHEN and CDR2 SYDVKM. V was clipped by 7 bases and J by 3 bases, with 12 bases between them. Written as DNA, the CDR3 is TGTGCCAGCAACCCATCCCTAGACTATGGCTACACCTTC. This sequence encodes CASNPSLDYGYTF.

CDR3 DNA sequence: TGTGCCAGCAGCCCCGGACTAGCGGGGCAAGAGACCCAGTACTTC. This encodes CASSPGLAGQETQYF. J is TRBJ2-5 and V is TRBV4-2, with 12 bases fitting TRBD2. With V trimmed by 4 bases and J by 2 bases, 2 bases remained unmatched. The germline V gene has CDR1 LGHNA and CDR2 YNFKEQ. The CDR3 runs 15 residues.

The chain is built from TRBV14 and TRBJ1-1; TRBD1 might be the D (5 bases). The CDR3 is made up of 12 amino acids. Germline CDR1 is SGHDN and CDR2 is FVKESK. Deletions cut 2 bases from V and 8 bases from J, with 9 bases between. CDR3: CASSQRRDEAFF. CDR3 nucleotide sequence: TGTGCCAGCAGCCAACGCCGGGACGAAGCTTTCTTT. The complete variable domain, with remaining parts taken from reference TRBV14 and TRBJ1-1, reads EAGVTQFPSHSVIEKGQTVTLRCDPISGHDNLYWYRRVMGKEIKFLLHFVKESKQDESGMPNNRFLAERTGGTYSTLKVQPAELEDSGVYFCASSQRRDEAFFGQGTRLTVV.

This clone is a singleton in its sample. The chain recombines TRBV14 with TRBJ2-7; no firm D call. Looked up from germline, CDR1 is SGHDN and CDR2 is FVKESK. This CDR3 is 12 amino acids long. Trimming took 4 bases from V and 6 from J, leaving 10 bases between them. CDR3 in DNA: TGTGCCAGCAGCCGCCGACTGGCCGAGCAGTACTTC. This encodes CASSRRLAEQYF.

The chain carries TRBV7-2 and TRBJ1-1, with 7 bases fitting TRBD1. Germline values: CDR1 SGHTA, CDR2 FQGNSA. Trimming took 5 bases from V and 4 from J; bases not matched to a gene: 4. This CDR3 has 13 amino acids. CDR3 in DNA: TGTGCCAGCAGCCGCGACAGGGTCACTGAAGCTTTCTTT. This encodes CASSRDRVTEAFF. Together with reference TRBV7-2 and TRBJ1-1, the CDR3 gives the full variable domain: GAGVSQSPSNKVTEKGKDVELRCDPISGHTALYWYRQSLGQGLEFLIYFQGNSAPDKSGLPSDRFSAERTGGSVSTLTIQRTQQEDSAVYLCASSRDRVTEAFFGQGTRLTVV.

The chain employs TRBV18 and TRBJ1-5; D is unresolved. CDR3 length: 14 amino acids. The germline V gene has CDR1 KGHSH and CDR2 LQKENI. Trimming removed 5 bases at V and 0 bases at J, with 8 bases between. The CDR3 DNA is TGTGCCAGCTCAGGGGAAAGTAGCAATCAGCCCCAGCATTTT. Its protein product is CASSGESSNQPQHF.

This chain connects TRBV12-3 or TRBV12-4 to TRBJ1-2, with TRBD1 identical over 8 bases. V was clipped by 6 bases and J by 8 bases; unmatched bases: 8. The CDR3 is made up of 13 amino acids. CDR3 sequence (DNA): TGTGCCAGCAGCCCGACAGGGGTTGGAGGCTACACCTTC. This codes for CASSPTGVGGYTF.

This clone was detected once. The chain is built from TRBV19 and TRBJ1-2, with a possible D match to TRBD1 (5 bases). CDR1 and CDR2 (germline): LNHDA, SQIVND (reference sequence). The CDR3 contains 14 residues. V was pared by 3 bases and J by 6 bases, with 14 bases between. The CDR3 is CASSILKGPHGYTF. Here the CDR3 DNA reads TGTGCCAGTAGTATTTTGAAGGGACCGCATGGCTACACCTTC.

J is TRBJ2-7 and V is TRBV27; 10 positions match TRBD1. The CDR3 has 15 residues. Losses at the gene ends were 7 bases for V and 4 bases for J; bases not matched to a gene: 10. Germline CDR1 MNHEY, CDR2 SMNVEV (reference sequence). CDR3 nucleotides: TGTGCCAGCAAGGGGACGACAGGGGGCTTGTACGAGCAGTACTTC. As protein: CASKGTTGGLYEQYF.

A single count supports this clone. J is TRBJ2-2 and V is TRBV15; tentative D call: TRBD2 (6 bases). This CDR3 contains 18 residues. From germline, CDR1 is LNHNV and CDR2 YYDKDF (reference sequence). Trimming pared 0 bases from V and 5 bases from J, leaving 19 bases between. The CDR3 coding sequence is TGTGCCACCAGCAGAGATTTAAGTCGGCTAGCGAGGACCGGGGAGCTGTTTTTT. This codes for CATSRDLSRLARTGELFF.